This TCR beta chain stems from a study of cytotoxic CD8 clonotypes in ibrutinib-treated CLL. On the study more broadly: Researchers reported 11 relapsed/refractory and over 14 treatment-naive patients, around 17 of them IGHV unmutated. General observations from the study: Under therapy, public clonotypes either contracted or stayed stable, and they were uncommon. For progressing versus sustained-remission patients, sampling times were not the same. Upon ibrutinib response clonality rose, and upon progression it fell back toward baseline.

Details on this clone: Its antigen remains unknown.

This table comes from immunoSEQ multiplex PCR, and its TCRdb copy is limited to in-frame clones, with some not included. The data contain some 150,000 clones, 75% to 85% of them singletons. Germline-derived CDR1 and CDR2 are SGHTA and FQGNSA. CDR3 size: 15 residues. Trimming took off 5 bases at V and 0 bases at J, with 11 bases between the two ends. This sample comprised PBMCs, obtained after 12 months of ibrutinib treatment. The receptor was derived from a human donor with chronic lymphocytic leukemia. This chain links TRBV7-2 with TRBJ2-1; D not certain. CDR3 DNA sequence: TGTGCCAGCAGCCGAGACCAAAGCTCCTACAATGAGCAGTTCTTC. It is translated as CASSRDQSSYNEQFF.